The 6 T cell receptor beta chains given below trace back to one sample, sequenced in a study of cytomegalovirus exposure and HLA in healthy donors (dated by TCRdb to about 2017). The library was made by the immunoSEQ multiplex PCR assay. The table was pulled from immuneACCESS by TCRdb, which kept in-frame rearrangements only. Such tables lose some clones; where checked, under half of the loss comes from unresolved V genes, and the rest has no known cause. Recorded for this sample are about 90,000 clones; around 82% of them occurred a single time. In total, the top ten clones hold around 10% of the sample. Sequencing input: PBMCs. Receptors originate from a woman under 30 in good health and CMV-seropositive.

This chain links TRBV5-8 with TRBJ2-1; 7 nucleotides align to TRBD2. This CDR3 comprises 16 residues. Germline V gives CDR1 SGHTS, CDR2 YDEGEE. J lost 1 base, V lost 5 bases, and 9 bases had no gene match. The CDR3 DNA sequence: TGTGCCAGCAGTACCCTGACTAGCAGTTCCTACAATGAGCAGTTCTTC. It yields the protein CASSTLTSSSYNEQFF. The full variable domain, completed using reference TRBV5-8 and TRBJ2-1, is EAGVTQSPTHLIKTRGQQATLRCSPISGHTSVYWYQQALGLGLQFLLWYDEGEERNRGNFPPRFSGRQFPNYSSELNVNALELEDSALYLCASSTLTSSSYNEQFFGPGTRLTVL.

The chain couples TRBV5-1 to TRBJ2-7, with a possible D match to TRBD1 (6 bases). Looked up from germline, CDR1 is SGHRS and CDR2 is YFSETQ. This CDR3 region has 14 residues. V lost 5 bases and J lost 5, with 17 bases in between. CDR3 DNA sequence: TGCGCCAGCAGTCACAGGGTCCTCGGGGACGAGCAGTACTTC. Translated, it gives CASSHRVLGDEQYF.

The chain combines TRBV5-1 with TRBJ2-3, with 9 nucleotides matching TRBD2. The CDR3 has 16 residues. In germline, CDR1 is SGHRS, CDR2 YFSETQ. J gave up 8 bases and V 4 bases, and 14 bases lay outside the gene matches. In DNA, the CDR3 is TGCGCCAGCAGCCGGGTAGCGGGGGATCAAGCAGGTACGCAGTATTTT. Its protein is CASSRVAGDQAGTQYF.

Concerning this clone itself: This CDR3 is also generated by other DNA sequences in the sample. The chain is built from TRBV5-6 and TRBJ1-4; 9 bases align to TRBD1. The trim removed 0 bases at V and 7 bases at J, leaving 1 base unmatched. CDR3 length: 14 amino acids. Germline values: CDR1 SGHDT, CDR2 YYEEEE. The CDR3 DNA reads TGTGCCAGCAGCTTGGGGACAGGGGTTGAAAAACTGTTTTTT. Protein product: CASSLGTGVEKLFF. The full variable domain, its missing parts supplied by reference TRBV5-6 and TRBJ1-4, is DAGVTQSPTHLIKTRGQQVTLRCSPKSGHDTVSWYQQALGQGPQFIFQYYEEEERQRGNFPDRFSGHQFPNYSSELNVNALLLGDSALYLCASSLGTGVEKLFFGSGTQLSVL.

This clone was seen a single time. J is TRBJ2-7 and V is TRBV7-9; possibly TRBD1 for D (5 bases). Trimming cost V 5 bases and J 0 bases, with 14 bases left between them. Germline CDR1 reads SEHNR; CDR2 reads FQNEAQ (reference sequence). The CDR3 spans 15 residues. For the CDR3, the DNA is TGTGCCAGCAGCCCCGACAGCTACAGCTCCTACGAGCAGTACTTC. Translation gives CASSPDSYSSYEQYF.

The table lists this clone with a few counts. V is TRBV4-1 and J is TRBJ1-5; the D is unclear. This CDR3 has 14 amino acids. V lost 0 bases to trimming and J lost 6 bases, with 9 bases between them. CDR1 MGHRA and CDR2 YSYEKL come from the germline V gene. CDR3: CASSQEEESQPQHF. The DNA for the CDR3 is TGCGCCAGCAGCCAAGAAGAGGAATCTCAGCCCCAGCATTTT.